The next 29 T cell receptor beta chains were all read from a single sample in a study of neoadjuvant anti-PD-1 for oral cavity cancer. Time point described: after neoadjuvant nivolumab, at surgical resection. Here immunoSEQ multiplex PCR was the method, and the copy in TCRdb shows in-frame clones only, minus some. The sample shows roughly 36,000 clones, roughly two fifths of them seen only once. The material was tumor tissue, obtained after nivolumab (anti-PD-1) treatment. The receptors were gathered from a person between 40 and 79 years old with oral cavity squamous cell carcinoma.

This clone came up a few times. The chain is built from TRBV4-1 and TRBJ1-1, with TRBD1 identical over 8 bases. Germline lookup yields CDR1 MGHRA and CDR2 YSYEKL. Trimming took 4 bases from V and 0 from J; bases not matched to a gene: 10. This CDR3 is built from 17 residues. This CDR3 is CASSPGRGQRLNTEAFF. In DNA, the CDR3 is TGCGCCAGCAGCCCGGGCAGGGGGCAAAGGTTGAACACTGAAGCTTTCTTT.

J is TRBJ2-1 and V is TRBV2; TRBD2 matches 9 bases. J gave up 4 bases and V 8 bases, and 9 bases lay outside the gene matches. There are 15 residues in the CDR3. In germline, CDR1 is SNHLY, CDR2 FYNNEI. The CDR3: CASQVGGGGYNEQFF. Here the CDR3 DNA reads TGTGCCAGCCAGGTGGGCGGGGGGGGTTACAATGAGCAGTTCTTC.

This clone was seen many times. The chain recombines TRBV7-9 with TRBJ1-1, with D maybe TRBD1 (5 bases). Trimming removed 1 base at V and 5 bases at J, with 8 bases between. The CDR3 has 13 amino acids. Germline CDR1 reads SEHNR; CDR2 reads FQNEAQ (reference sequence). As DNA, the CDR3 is TGTGCCAGCAGCTTAGATGGGGGGACTGAAGCTTTCTTT. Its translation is CASSLDGGTEAFF.

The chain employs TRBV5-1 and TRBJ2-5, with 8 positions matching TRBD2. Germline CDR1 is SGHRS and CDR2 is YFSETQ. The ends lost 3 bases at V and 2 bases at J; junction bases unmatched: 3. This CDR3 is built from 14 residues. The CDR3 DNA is TGCGCCAGCAGCTCACAGCGGGGGCAAGAGACCCAGTACTTC. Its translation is CASSSQRGQETQYF.

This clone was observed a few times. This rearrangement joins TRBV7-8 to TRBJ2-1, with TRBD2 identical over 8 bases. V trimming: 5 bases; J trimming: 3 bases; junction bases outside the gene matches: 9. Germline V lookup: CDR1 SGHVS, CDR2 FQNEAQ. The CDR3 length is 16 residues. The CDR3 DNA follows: TGTGCCAGCAGCCACGAGGTACTAGCGGACTACAATGAGCAGTTCTTC. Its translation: CASSHEVLADYNEQFF. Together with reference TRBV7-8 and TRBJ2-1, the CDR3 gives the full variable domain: GAGVSQSPRYKVAKRGQDVALRCDPISGHVSLFWYQQALGQGPEFLTYFQNEAQLDKSGLPSDRFFAERPEGSVSTLKIQRTQQEDSAVYLCASSHEVLADYNEQFFGPGTRLTVL.

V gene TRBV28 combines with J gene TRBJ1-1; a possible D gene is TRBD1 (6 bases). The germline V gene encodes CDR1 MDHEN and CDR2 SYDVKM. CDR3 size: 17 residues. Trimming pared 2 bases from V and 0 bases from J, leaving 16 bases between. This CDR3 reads CASSLDGPGGMNTEAFF. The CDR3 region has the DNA TGTGCCAGCAGTTTAGATGGGCCGGGGGGCATGAACACTGAAGCTTTCTTT.

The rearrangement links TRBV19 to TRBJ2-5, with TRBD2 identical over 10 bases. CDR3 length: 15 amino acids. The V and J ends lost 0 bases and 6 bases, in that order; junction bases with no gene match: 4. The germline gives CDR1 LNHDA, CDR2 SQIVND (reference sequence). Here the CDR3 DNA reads TGTGCCAGTAGTATAGATAGCGGGGGGTCGAAGACCCAGTACTTC. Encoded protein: CASSIDSGGSKTQYF.

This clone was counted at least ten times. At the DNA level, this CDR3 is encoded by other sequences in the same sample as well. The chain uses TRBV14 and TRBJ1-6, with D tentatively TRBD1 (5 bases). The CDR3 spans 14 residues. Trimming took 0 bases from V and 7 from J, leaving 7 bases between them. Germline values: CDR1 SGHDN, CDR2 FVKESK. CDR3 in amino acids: CASSQDRGNSPLHF. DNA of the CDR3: TGTGCCAGCAGCCAAGATCGGGGGAATTCACCCCTCCACTTT. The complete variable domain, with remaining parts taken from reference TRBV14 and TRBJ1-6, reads EAGVTQFPSHSVIEKGQTVTLRCDPISGHDNLYWYRRVMGKEIKFLLHFVKESKQDESGMPNNRFLAERTGGTYSTLKVQPAELEDSGVYFCASSQDRGNSPLHFGNGTRLTVT.

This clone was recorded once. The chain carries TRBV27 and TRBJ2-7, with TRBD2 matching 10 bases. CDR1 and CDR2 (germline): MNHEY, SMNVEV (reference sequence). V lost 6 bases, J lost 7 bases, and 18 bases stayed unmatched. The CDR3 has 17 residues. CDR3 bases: TGTGCCAGCAGGCCTACCTGGGGGGCTAGCGGGAGACGGGAGCAGTACTTC. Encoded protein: CASRPTWGASGRREQYF.

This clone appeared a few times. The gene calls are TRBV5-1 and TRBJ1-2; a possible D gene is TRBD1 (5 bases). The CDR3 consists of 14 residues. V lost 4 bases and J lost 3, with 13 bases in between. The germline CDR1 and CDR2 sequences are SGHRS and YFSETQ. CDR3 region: CASSTLTGDYGYTF. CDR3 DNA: TGCGCCAGCAGCACGTTAACGGGGGACTATGGCTACACCTTC. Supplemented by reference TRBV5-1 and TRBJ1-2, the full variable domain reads KAGVTQTPRYLIKTRGQQVTLSCSPISGHRSVSWYQQTPGQGLQFLFEYFSETQRNKGNFPGRFSGRQFSNSRSEMNVSTLELGDSALYLCASSTLTGDYGYTFGSGTRLTVV.

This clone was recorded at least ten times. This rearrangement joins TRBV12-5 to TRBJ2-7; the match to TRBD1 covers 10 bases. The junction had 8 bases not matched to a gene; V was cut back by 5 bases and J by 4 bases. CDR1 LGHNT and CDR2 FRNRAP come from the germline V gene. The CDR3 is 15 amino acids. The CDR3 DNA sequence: TGTGCTAGTGGTCCGGGACAGGGGATGGTTTACGAGCAGTACTTC. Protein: CASGPGQGMVYEQYF.

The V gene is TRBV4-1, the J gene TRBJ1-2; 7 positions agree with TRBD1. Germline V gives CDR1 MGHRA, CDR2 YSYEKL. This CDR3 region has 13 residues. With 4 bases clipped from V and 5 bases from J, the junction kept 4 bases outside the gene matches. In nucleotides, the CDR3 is TGCGCCAGCAGCCCACAGGGGCGGTATGGCTACACCTTC. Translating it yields CASSPQGRYGYTF.

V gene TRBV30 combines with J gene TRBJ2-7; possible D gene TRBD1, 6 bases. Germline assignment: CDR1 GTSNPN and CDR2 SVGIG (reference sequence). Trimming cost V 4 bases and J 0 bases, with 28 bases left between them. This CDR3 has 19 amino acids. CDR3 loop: CAWTAIFRTEHLSSYEQYF. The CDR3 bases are TGTGCCTGGACAGCCATATTTAGGACAGAGCATCTAAGCTCCTACGAGCAGTACTTC.

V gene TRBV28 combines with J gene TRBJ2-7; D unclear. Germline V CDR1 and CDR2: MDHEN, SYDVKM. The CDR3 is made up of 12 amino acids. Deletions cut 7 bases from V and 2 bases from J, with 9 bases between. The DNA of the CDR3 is TGTGCCAGCACGAAAGGAACCTACGAGCAGTACTTC. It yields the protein CASTKGTYEQYF.

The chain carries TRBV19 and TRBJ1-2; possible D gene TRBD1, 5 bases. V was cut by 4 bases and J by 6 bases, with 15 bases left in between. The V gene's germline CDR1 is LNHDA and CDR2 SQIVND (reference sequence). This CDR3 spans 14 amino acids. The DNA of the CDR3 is TGTGCCAGTAGTAACTATGCGGCAGGGCATGGCTACACCTTC. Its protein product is CASSNYAAGHGYTF. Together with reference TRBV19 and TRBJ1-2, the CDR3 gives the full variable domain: DGGITQSPKYLFRKEGQNVTLSCEQNLNHDAMYWYRQDPGQGLRLIYYSQIVNDFQKGDIAEGYSVSREKKESFPLTVTSAQKNPTAFYLCASSNYAAGHGYTFGSGTRLTVV.

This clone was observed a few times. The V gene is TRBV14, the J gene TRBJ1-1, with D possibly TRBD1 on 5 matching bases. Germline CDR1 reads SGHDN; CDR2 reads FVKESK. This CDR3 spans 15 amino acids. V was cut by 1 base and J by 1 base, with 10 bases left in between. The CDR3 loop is CASSQVGGSNTEAFF. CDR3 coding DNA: TGTGCCAGCAGCCAAGTGGGGGGGTCGAACACTGAAGCTTTCTTT. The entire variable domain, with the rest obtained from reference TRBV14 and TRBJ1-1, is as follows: EAGVTQFPSHSVIEKGQTVTLRCDPISGHDNLYWYRRVMGKEIKFLLHFVKESKQDESGMPNNRFLAERTGGTYSTLKVQPAELEDSGVYFCASSQVGGSNTEAFFGQGTRLTVV.

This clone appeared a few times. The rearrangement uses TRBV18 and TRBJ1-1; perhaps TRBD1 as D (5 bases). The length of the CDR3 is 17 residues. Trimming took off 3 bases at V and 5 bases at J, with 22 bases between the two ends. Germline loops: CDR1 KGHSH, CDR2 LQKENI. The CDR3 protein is CASSPQGQGLGRTEAFF. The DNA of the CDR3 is TGTGCCAGCTCACCTCAAGGACAAGGGCTCGGGAGGACTGAAGCTTTCTTT.

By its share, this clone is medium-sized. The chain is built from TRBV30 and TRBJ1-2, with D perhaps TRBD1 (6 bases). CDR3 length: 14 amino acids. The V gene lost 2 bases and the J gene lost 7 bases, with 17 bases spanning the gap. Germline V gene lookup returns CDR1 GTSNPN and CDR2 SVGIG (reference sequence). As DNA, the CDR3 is TGTGCCTGGAGTACTAGCGACAGGTGGGGTGGCTACACCTTC. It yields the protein CAWSTSDRWGGYTF.

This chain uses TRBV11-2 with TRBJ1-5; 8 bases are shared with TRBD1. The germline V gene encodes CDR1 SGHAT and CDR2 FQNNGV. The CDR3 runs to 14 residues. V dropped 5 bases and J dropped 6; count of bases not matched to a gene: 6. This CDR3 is CASSPGTGGQPQHF. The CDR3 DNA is TGTGCCAGCAGCCCTGGGACAGGCGGTCAGCCCCAGCATTTT.

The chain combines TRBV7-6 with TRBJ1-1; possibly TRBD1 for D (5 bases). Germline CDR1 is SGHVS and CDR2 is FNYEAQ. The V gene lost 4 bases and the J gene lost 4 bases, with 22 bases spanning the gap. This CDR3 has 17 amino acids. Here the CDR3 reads CASSWTLGGGMATEAFF. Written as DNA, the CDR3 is TGTGCCAGCAGCTGGACTCTTGGTGGGGGTATGGCCACTGAAGCTTTCTTT.

CDR3 in amino acids: CASRSRQITNTGELFF. The CDR3 coding sequence is TGTGCCAGCAGGAGCCGACAGATTACGAACACCGGGGAGCTGTTTTTT. The genes are TRBV6-6 and TRBJ2-2, with D possibly matching TRBD1 (5 bases). Germline values: CDR1 MNHNY, CDR2 SVGAGI (reference sequence). This CDR3 region has 16 residues. V shed 6 bases and J shed 0 bases, with 14 bases lying between them.

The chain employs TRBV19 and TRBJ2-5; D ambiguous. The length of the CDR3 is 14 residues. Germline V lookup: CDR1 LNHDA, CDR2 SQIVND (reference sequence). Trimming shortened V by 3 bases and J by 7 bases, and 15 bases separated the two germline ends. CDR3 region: CASSMGSHRGTQYF. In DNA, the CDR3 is TGTGCCAGTAGTATGGGCAGTCACCGAGGGACCCAGTACTTC.

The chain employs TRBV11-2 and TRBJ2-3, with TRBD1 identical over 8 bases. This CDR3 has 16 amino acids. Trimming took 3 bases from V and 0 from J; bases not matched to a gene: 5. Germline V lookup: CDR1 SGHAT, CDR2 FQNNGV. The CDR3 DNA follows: TGTGCCAGCAGCTTCCAGGGGGCCCTAAGCACAGATACGCAGTATTTT. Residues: CASSFQGALSTDTQYF.

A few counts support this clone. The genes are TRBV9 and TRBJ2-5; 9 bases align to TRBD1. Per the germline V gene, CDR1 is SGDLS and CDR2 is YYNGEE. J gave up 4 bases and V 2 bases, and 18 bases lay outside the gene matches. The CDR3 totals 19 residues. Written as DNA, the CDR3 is TGTGCCAGCAGCGTTGGGGTAGGAGCTGGGACAGGGCAGGTAGAGACCCAGTACTTC. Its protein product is CASSVGVGAGTGQVETQYF.

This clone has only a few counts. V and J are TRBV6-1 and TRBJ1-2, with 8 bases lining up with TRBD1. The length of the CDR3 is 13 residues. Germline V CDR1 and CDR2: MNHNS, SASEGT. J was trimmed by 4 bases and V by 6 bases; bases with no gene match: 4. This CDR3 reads CASRIDRGYGYTF. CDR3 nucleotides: TGTGCCAGCAGAATAGACAGGGGCTATGGCTACACCTTC.

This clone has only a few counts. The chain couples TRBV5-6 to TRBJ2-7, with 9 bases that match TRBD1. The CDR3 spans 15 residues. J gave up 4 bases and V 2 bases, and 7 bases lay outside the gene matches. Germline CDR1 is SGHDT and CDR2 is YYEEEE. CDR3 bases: TGTGCCAGCAGCTTTCTCGGGACAGGGAAATACGAGCAGTACTTC. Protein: CASSFLGTGKYEQYF.

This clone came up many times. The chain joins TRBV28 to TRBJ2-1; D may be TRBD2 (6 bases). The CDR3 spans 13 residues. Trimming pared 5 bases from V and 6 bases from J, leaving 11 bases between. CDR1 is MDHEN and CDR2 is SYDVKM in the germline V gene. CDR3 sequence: CASSGTPSNEQFF. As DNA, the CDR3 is TGTGCCAGCAGTGGGACTCCAAGCAATGAGCAGTTCTTC.

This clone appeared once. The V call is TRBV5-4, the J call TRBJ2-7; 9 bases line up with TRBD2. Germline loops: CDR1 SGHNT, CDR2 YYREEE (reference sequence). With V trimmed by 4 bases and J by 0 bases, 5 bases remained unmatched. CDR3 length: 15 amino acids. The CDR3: CASSDRTSVSYEQYF. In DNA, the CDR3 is TGTGCCAGCAGCGACCGGACTAGCGTCTCCTACGAGCAGTACTTC.

This CDR3 is CASRISGGGTDTQYF. Here the CDR3 DNA reads TGTGCCAGCAGAATTAGCGGGGGAGGCACAGATACGCAGTATTTT. The gene calls are TRBV6-6 and TRBJ2-3, with 9 bases lining up with TRBD2. This CDR3 comprises 15 residues. Per germline, CDR1 MNHNY and CDR2 SVGAGI (reference sequence). V shed 6 bases and J 1 base; nucleotides not matched to a gene: 5.